The entry below describes one TCR beta chain. V was clipped by 1 base and J by 5 bases; unmatched bases: 5. This CDR3 region has 14 residues. Germline assignment: CDR1 SQVTM and CDR2 ANQGSEA. The source of the sample is a study of naive CD8 T cells in extremely preterm neonates. Clones were sequenced by immunoSEQ multiplex PCR, and TCRdb holds only the in-frame ones, with some missing. The sample consists of about 5,900 clones, roughly 98% of them appearing once. The chain couples TRBV29-1 to TRBJ2-7; 10 bases fit TRBD1. The clonotype comes from a human donor in good health. Sequencing was performed on naive CD8+ T cells from blood. CDR3 bases: TGCAGCGTTGAAGTGGGACAGGGGATCAACGAGCAGTACTTC. It yields the protein CSVEVGQGINEQYF.